This T cell receptor (beta chain) was sequenced during a study of shared clonotypes between healthy human individuals (dated by TCRdb to 2020 to 2022). About the investigation overall: The cohort included a few men and a couple of women between 18 and 49 years of age. To estimate repertoire size and how much clonotype sharing occurs between individuals, the study deeply sequenced the blood TCR repertoires of roughly 5 healthy adults. For each donor, three plates each were used for CD4 naive and CD4 memory, two plates were used for CD8 naive, and one plate was used for CD8 memory. Between about 0.8 and 8.9 billion PBMCs per donor were obtained by leukapheresis. Libraries were prepared and TCR repertoires were sequenced by different laboratories using diverse techniques, in order to increase sequencing depth and limit assay-specific biases.

Using the deep immunoSEQ assay, multiplex PCR amplified TCR CDR3 regions from genomic DNA. Extracted genomic DNA from each cell subset was spread evenly across all wells of several immunoSEQ 96-well plates, with each plate serving as a replicate. Each replicate PCR for sorted subsets received roughly 200 ng genomic DNA, equal to about 30,000 T cell genomes. Purified libraries were measured with a Qubit 3.0 fluorometer, size-checked on a Bioanalyzer 2100, and measured again with the KAPA Library Quantification kit. Each immunoSEQ 96-well plate was sequenced on its own single-read 150-cycle Illumina NextSeq 550 flow cell. The published analysis was carried out like this. Because the immunoSEQ output held only junctional sequences and lacked quality scores, the filtering could not match the filtering applied to full-length reads. To assign V/J genes and CDR3, sequences were annotated using PyIR, a Python wrapper for IgBLAST v1.9, with IMGT germline references. Reads were filtered out if the reads had weak V/J assignments (E-value above 1e-6), no CDR3, stop codons, out-of-frame junctions, or ambiguous translated residues. A V3J clonotype was defined by an identical inferred V gene, J gene, and CDR3 amino acid sequence. The percentage overlap between two repertoires was calculated by dividing the number of shared unique clonotypes by the size of the smaller repertoire. RTK rarefaction, the Chao1 estimator, and Recon v2.1 estimates of unobserved clonotypes were used to assess repertoire richness. Generation probabilities were computed with OLGA for all TCRbeta clonotypes obtained by the gDNA method from a handful of donors. The source is immuneACCESS, and TCRdb retained only in-frame sequences with V and J called. Part of the clones is not carried over; for the studies checked, unresolved V genes explain less than half of this, and the remainder is unexplained. The D gene and trimming were derived from the DNA, and the V and J assignments and clone size from that table. This sample is represented by roughly 2.2 million clones; approximately 90% of them were singletons. The ten largest make up around 0.35% of the sample.

Healthy HIV-negative adults with no recently reported acute infections or vaccinations were included as donors. Every donor was a Caucasian adult residing in Nashville, Tennessee, USA. CD4+ T cells were enriched by magnetic negative selection; naive cells were then positively selected on CD45RA, and the negative fraction formed the memory subset. After blood collection by leukapheresis, PBMCs were isolated using Ficoll-Histopaque density gradient centrifugation and then cryopreserved in the vapor phase of liquid nitrogen. Purity and quantity of every magnetically sorted T cell population were checked by analytical flow cytometry. Genomic DNA was isolated from each sorted fraction and quantified by UV absorbance on a Nanodrop 2000c. Here is what the overall study found, with its caveats: Estimated clonotype richness was generally larger for naive than for memory subsets. Because the study included a small number of donors, the genetic and exposure-history diversity represented was limited. Rarefaction of sorted-subset datasets indicated incomplete sequencing despite the large sequencing depth. Based on pairwise subsampling, the degree of clonotype sharing among donors was expected to be affected by sequencing depth. Compared with non-shared clonotypes, clonotypes shared by all four sorted-subset donors had higher generation probabilities. Only blood was sampled, and tissue TCR repertoires likely differ from those in blood. Approximately 5% of naive CD4, roughly 3.6% of naive CD8, 2.3% of memory CD4, and 0.4% of memory CD8 clonotypes were shared across several donors.

In the germline V gene, CDR1 corresponds to SGHRS and CDR2 to YFSETQ. V and J lose 4 bases and 7 bases, and a span of 15 bases separates them. Taken from cysteine to phenylalanine, the CDR3 has 13 residues. Only the CDR3 region is kept as DNA, spanning 39 bases read in frame from base 1. Comments on this clone: The antigen it recognizes is unknown. No base qualities exist here, and no much larger clone lies one base off it.

The sequenced material came from naive CD4+ T cells from PBMCs. The cell subset or site label of this sample denotes: CD45RA+ positively selected. This clonotype originated in a man between 18 and 35 years old in good health. Some clones in this sample may be carry-over from other donors' samples. The chain was built from TRBV5-1 and TRBJ2-7, with the D assignment possibly TRBD1 or TRBD2, given 5 matching bases for each. The DNA sequence reads TGCGCCAGCAGCCCCGGGGCTCTTTTGGAGCAGTACTTC. This yields the protein CASSPGALLEQYF. Here the CDR3 is joined to the reference TRBV5-1 and TRBJ2-7 genes, and the full variable domain is: KAGVTQTPRYLIKTRGQQVTLSCSPISGHRSVSWYQQTPGQGLQFLFEYFSETQRNKGNFPGRFSGRQFSNSRSEMNVSTLELGDSALYLCASSPGALLEQYFGPGTRLTVT.